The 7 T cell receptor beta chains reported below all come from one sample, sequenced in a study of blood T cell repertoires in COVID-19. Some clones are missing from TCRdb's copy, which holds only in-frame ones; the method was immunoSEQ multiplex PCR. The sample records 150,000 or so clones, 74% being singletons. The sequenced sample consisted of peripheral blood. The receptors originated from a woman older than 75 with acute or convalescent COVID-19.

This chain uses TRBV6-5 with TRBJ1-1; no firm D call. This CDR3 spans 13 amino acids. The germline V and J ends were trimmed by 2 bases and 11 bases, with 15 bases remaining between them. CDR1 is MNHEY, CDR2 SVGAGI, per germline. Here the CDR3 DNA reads TGTGCCAGCAGTTACGTTCCCGACTCCCAGGCTTTCTTT. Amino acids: CASSYVPDSQAFF.

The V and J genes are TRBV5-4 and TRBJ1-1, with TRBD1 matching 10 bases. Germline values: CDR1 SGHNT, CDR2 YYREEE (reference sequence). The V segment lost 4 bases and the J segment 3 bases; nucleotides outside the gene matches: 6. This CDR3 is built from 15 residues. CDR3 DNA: TGTGCCAGCAGCACTCCGGGACAGGGGCACACTGAAGCTTTCTTT. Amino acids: CASSTPGQGHTEAFF.

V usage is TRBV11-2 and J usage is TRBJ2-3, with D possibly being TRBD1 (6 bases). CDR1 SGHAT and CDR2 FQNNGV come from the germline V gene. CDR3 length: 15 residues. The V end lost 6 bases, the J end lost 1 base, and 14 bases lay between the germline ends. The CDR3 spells CASRTGRKGTDTQYF. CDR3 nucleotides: TGTGCCAGCAGGACAGGACGGAAAGGCACAGATACGCAGTATTTT.

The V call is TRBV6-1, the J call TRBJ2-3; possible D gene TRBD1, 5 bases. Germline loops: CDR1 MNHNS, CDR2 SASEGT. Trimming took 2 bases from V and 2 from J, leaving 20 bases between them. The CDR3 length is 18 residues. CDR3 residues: CASSEYPTAPTLTDTQYF. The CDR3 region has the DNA TGTGCCAGCAGTGAATACCCGACAGCACCGACTCTCACAGATACGCAGTATTTT.

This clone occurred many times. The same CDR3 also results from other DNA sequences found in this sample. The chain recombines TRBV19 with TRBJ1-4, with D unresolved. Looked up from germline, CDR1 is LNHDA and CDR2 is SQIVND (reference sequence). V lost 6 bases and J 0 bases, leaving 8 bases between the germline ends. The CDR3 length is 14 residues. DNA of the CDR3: TGTGCCAGTAGGCGCAGGACAACTAATGAAAAACTGTTTTTT. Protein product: CASRRRTTNEKLFF.

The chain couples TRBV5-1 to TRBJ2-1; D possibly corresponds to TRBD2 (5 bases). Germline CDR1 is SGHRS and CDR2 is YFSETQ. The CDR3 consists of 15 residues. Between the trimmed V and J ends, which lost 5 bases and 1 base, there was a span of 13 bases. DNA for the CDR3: TGCGCCAGCAGTTCGGACGGGGAATCCTACAATGAGCAGTTCTTC. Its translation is CASSSDGESYNEQFF.

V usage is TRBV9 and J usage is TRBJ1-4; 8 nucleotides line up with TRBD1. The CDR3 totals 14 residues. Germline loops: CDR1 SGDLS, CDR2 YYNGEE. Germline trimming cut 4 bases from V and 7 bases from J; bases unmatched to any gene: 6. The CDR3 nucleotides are TGTGCCAGCAGCCGGCTAGACAGGGGTGAAAAACTGTTTTTT. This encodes CASSRLDRGEKLFF.